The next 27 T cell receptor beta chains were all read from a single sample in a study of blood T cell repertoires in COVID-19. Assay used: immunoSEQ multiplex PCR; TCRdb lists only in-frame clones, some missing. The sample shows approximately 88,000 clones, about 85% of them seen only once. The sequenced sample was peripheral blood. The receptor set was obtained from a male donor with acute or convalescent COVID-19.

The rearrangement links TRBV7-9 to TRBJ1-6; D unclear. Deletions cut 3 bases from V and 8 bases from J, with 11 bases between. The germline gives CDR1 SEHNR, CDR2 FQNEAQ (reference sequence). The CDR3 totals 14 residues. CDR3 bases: TGTGCCAGCAGCTTTGCGGGAAGTGATTCACCCCTCCACTTT. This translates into CASSFAGSDSPLHF.

For the CDR3, the DNA is TGTGCCAGCACCATAGGGGCGGGGGAAGATGAAAAACTGTTTTTT. It yields the protein CASTIGAGEDEKLFF. The gene calls are TRBV2 and TRBJ1-4; D might be TRBD1 (5 bases). This CDR3 is 15 amino acids long. Germline V lookup: CDR1 SNHLY, CDR2 FYNNEI. V was cut by 7 bases and J by 6 bases, with 18 bases left in between.

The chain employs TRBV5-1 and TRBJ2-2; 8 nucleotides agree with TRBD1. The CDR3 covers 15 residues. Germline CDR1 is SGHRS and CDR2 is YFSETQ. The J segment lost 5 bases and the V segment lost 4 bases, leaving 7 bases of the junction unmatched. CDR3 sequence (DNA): TGCGCCAGCAGCCCGGGGACAGGAGGTACCGGGGAGCTGTTTTTT. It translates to CASSPGTGGTGELFF.

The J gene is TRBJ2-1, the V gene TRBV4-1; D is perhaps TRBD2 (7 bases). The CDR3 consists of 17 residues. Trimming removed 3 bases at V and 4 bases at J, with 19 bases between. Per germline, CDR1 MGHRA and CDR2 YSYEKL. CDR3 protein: CASSHPSGGGPYNEQFF. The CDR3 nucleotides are TGCGCCAGCAGCCACCCGTCGGGCGGGGGCCCTTACAATGAGCAGTTCTTC.

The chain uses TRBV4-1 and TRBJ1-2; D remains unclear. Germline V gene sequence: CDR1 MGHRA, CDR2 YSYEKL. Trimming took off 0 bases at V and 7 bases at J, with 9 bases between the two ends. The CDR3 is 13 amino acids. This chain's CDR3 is CASSQDEGIGYTF. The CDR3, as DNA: TGCGCCAGCAGCCAAGACGAGGGTATTGGCTACACCTTC.

In nucleotides, the CDR3 is TGTGCCAGCAGTTACCTACAGGTGTCTGGAAACACCATATATTTT. It yields the protein CASSYLQVSGNTIYF. The genes are TRBV6-5 and TRBJ1-3; D possibly corresponds to TRBD1 (5 bases). The CDR3 is made up of 15 amino acids. Germline-derived CDR1 and CDR2 are MNHEY and SVGAGI. The V end lost 2 bases, the J end lost 1 base, and 9 bases lay between the germline ends.

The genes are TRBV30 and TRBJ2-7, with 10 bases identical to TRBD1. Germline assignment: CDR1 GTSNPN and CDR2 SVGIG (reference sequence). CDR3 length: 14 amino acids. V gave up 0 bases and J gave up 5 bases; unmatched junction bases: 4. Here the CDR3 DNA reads TGTGCCTGGAGTGTCGACAGGGGGCCCAACGAGCAGTACTTC. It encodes CAWSVDRGPNEQYF.

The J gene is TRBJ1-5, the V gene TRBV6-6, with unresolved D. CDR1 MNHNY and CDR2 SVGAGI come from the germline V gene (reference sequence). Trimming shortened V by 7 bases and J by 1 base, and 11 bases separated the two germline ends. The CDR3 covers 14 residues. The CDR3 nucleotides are TGTGCCAGCATATACAGTCTAAGCAATCAGCCCCAGCATTTT. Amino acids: CASIYSLSNQPQHF.

DNA for the CDR3: TGTGCCTGGAGTGTTACAGGCACAGATACGCAGTATTTT. This sequence encodes CAWSVTGTDTQYF. This sequence joins TRBV30 and TRBJ2-3; D is undetermined. The CDR3 spans 13 residues. CDR1 is GTSNPN and CDR2 is SVGIG in the germline V gene (reference sequence). Trimming stripped 0 bases from V and 1 base from J, with 5 bases between.

The DNA for the CDR3 is TGTGCCATCAGTGAGTTATGGCCGACAGGCCAACAAACAGATACGCAGTATTTT. It is translated as CAISELWPTGQQTDTQYF. The chain combines TRBV10-3 with TRBJ2-3, with a weak D call TRBD1 (6 bases). This CDR3 has 18 amino acids. CDR1 and CDR2 (germline): ENHRY, SYGVKD. Trimming took off 1 base at V and 3 bases at J, with 20 bases between the two ends.

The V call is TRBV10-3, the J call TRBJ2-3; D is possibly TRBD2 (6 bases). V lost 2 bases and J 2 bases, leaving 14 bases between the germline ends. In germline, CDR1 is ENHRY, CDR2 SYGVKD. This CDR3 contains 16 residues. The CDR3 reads CAISEGGRGLTDTQYF. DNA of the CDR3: TGTGCCATCAGTGAGGGAGGGCGGGGCCTCACAGATACGCAGTATTTT.

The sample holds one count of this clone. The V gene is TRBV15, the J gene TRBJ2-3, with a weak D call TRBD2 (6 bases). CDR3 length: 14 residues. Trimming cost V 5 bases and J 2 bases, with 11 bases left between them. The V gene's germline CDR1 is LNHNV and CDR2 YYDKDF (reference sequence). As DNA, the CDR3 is TGTGCCACCAGCGGCGGGGACGCCACAGATACGCAGTATTTT. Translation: CATSGGDATDTQYF.

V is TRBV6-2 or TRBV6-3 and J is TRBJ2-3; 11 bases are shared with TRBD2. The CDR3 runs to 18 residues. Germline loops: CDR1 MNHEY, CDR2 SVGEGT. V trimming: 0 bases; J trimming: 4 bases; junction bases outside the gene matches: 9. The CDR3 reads CASSYSSLLAGVPDTQYF. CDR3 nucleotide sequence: TGTGCCAGCAGTTACTCATCCCTACTAGCGGGGGTGCCAGATACGCAGTATTTT.

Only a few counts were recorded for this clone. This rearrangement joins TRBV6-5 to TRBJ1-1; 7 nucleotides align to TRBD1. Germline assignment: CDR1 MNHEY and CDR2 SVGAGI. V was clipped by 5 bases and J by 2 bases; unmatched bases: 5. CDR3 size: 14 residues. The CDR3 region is CASSRDSHNTEAFF. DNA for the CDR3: TGTGCCAGCAGTCGGGACAGCCATAACACTGAAGCTTTCTTT.

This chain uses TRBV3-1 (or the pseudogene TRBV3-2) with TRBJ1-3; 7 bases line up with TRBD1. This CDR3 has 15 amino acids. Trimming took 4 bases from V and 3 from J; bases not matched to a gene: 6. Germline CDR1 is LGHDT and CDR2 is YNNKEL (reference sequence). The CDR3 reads CASSPQTGIGNTIYF. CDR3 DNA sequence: TGTGCCAGCAGCCCTCAGACAGGGATTGGAAACACCATATATTTT.

DNA for the CDR3: TGTGCCAGTAGTACAGGGAAATCCTACAATGAGCAGTTCTTC. Amino acids: CASSTGKSYNEQFF. This chain uses TRBV19 with TRBJ2-1; tentative D call: TRBD1 (5 bases). Trimming cost V 4 bases and J 1 base, with 8 bases left between them. CDR3 length equals 14 residues. CDR1 is LNHDA, CDR2 SQIVND, per germline (reference sequence).

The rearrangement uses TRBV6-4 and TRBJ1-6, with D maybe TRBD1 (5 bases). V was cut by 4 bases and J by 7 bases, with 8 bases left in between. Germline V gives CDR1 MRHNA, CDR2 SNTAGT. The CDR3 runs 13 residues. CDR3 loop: CASSVQANSPLHF. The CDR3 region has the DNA TGTGCCAGCAGTGTACAGGCCAATTCACCCCTCCACTTT.

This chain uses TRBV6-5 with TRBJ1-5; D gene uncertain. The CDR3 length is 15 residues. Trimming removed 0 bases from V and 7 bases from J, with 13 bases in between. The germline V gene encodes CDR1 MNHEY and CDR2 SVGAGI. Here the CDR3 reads CASSYSGGLGQPQHF. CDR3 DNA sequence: TGTGCCAGCAGTTACTCGGGAGGACTGGGGCAGCCCCAGCATTTT.

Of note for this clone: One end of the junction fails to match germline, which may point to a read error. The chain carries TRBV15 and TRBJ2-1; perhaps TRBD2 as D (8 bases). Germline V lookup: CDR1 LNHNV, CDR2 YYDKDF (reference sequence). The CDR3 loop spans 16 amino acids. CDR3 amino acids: CATSRAPGQRGNERFF. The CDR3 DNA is TGTGCCACCAGCAGGGCCCCGGGACAGCGGGGGAATGAGCGGTTCTTC.

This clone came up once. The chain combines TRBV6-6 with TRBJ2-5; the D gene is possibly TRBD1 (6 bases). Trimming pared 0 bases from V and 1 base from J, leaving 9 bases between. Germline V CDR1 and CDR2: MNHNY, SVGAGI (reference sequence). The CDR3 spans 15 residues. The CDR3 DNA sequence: TGTGCCAGCAGTTACTCGCCGGACAGCCAAGAGACCCAGTACTTC. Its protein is CASSYSPDSQETQYF.

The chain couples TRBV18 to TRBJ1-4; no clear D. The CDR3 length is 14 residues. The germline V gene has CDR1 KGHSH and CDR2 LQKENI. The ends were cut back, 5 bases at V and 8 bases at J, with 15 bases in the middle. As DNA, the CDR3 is TGTGCCAGCTCATCCGGGGAGGGCGGAGAAAAACTGTTTTTT. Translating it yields CASSSGEGGEKLFF.

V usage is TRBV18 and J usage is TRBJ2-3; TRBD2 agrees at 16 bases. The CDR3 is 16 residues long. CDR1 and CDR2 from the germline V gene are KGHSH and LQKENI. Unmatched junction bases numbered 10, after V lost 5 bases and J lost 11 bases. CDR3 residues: CASSAPGTSGGDLQYF. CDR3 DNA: TGTGCCAGCTCAGCCCCCGGGACTAGCGGGGGGGATTTGCAGTATTTT.

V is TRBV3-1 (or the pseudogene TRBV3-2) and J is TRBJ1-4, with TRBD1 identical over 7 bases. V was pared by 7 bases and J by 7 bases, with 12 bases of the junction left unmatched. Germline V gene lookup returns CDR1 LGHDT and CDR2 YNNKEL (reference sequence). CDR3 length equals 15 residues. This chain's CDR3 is CASTQGGPALEKLFF. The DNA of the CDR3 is TGTGCCAGCACCCAGGGGGGGCCGGCCCTTGAAAAACTGTTTTTT.

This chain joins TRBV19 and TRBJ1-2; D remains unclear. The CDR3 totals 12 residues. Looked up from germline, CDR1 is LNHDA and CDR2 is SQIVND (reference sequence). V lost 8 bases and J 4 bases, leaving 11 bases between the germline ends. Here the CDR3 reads CASYVTPYGYTF. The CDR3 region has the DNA TGTGCCAGTTACGTGACACCCTATGGCTACACCTTC.

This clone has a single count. CDR3 amino acids: CASSWGGAIEQYF. CDR3 sequence (DNA): TGTGCCAGCAGTTGGGGGGGGGCGATCGAGCAGTACTTC. The chain combines TRBV27 with TRBJ2-7, with D perhaps matching TRBD2 (7 bases). Trimming pared 4 bases from V and 6 bases from J, leaving 13 bases between. Germline CDR1 reads MNHEY; CDR2 reads SMNVEV (reference sequence). The CDR3 is 13 amino acids.

The CDR3 region is CASSQGATNEKLFF. Here the CDR3 DNA reads TGTGCCAGCAGCCAGGGAGCAACTAATGAAAAACTGTTTTTT. The chain uses TRBV3-1 (or the pseudogene TRBV3-2) and TRBJ1-4; D is unresolved. V was trimmed by 3 bases and J by 0 bases, leaving 5 bases between them. Germline V gene sequence: CDR1 LGHDT, CDR2 YNNKEL (reference sequence). The length of the CDR3 is 14 residues.

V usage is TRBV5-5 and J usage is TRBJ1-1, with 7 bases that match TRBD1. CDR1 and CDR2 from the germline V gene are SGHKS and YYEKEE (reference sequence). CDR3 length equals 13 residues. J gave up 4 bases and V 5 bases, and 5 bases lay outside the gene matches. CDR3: CASRPGGSTEAFF. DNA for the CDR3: TGTGCCAGCAGACCAGGGGGTTCCACTGAAGCTTTCTTT. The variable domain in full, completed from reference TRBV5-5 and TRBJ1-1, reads DAGVTQSPTHLIKTRGQQVTLRCSPISGHKSVSWYQQVLGQGPQFIFQYYEKEERGRGNFPDRFSARQFPNYSSELNVNALLLGDSALYLCASRPGGSTEAFFGQGTRLTVV.